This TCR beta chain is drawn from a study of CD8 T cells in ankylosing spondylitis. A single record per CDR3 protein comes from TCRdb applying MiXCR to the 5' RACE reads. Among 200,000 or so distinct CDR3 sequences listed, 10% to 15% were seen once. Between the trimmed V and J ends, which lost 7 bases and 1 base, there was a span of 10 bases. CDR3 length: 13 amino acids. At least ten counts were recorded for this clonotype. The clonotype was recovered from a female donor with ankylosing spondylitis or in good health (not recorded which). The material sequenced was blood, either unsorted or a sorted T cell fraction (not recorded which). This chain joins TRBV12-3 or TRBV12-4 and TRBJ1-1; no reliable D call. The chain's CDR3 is CASTLRWNTEAFF. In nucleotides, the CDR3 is TGTGCCAGCACCTTGAGGTGGAACACTGAAGCTTTCTTT.